This entry is about one TCR beta chain. J was trimmed by 3 bases and V by 3 bases; bases with no gene match: 5. The CDR3 contains 17 residues. Germline V CDR1 and CDR2: ENHRY, SYGVKD. This sample was taken from a study of blood T cell repertoires in COVID-19. Data came from immunoSEQ multiplex PCR; TCRdb stores just in-frame clones and leaves some out. The data hold 250,000 or so clones, with about 89% observed a single time. Clinical history as reported by participants underpinned cohort assignment. The genes are TRBV10-3 and TRBJ2-2; TRBD1 agrees at 12 bases. The TCR was taken from a woman under 30 who had recovered from COVID-19. The sample comprised PBMCs or T cells enriched from blood (not recorded which). Written as DNA, the CDR3 is TGTGCCATCAGTGACCGGGGACAGGGGGCTTACACCGGGGAGCTGTTTTTT. Protein product: CAISDRGQGAYTGELFF.